A single T cell receptor (beta chain) is shown here with its context. The antigen remains unidentified. RNA transcripts yielded amplified TCR beta CDR3 regions. Carried out on the TCR CDR3, a first-round RT-PCR used the HTBI primer set. TCRdb reprocessed the multiplex PCR reads via MiXCR and lists one record per CDR3 protein. The sample consists of hundreds of thousands of distinct CDR3 sequences, more than 14% of them appearing once. These data belong to a study of T cells in Graves' hyperthyroidism and ophthalmopathy. Study results and limitations: Ophthalmopathy stood apart from stable hyperthyroidism in a 13 V-J model.

CDR1 is SGHRS, CDR2 YFSETQ, per germline. J was trimmed by 6 bases and V by 4 bases; bases with no gene match: 13. This CDR3 has 16 residues. The source is a woman between 45 and 65 years old with Graves' ophthalmopathy. V usage is TRBV5-1 and J usage is TRBJ2-7, with 10 bases fitting TRBD1. The specimen was blood. CDR3 bases: TGCGCCAGCAGCCAGACAGGGGGCGCTTCTGGGATCGAGCAGTACTTC. Translating it yields CASSQTGGASGIEQYF.